Shown below are 21 T cell receptor beta chains from a single sample sequenced in a study of PD-1 blockade in classical Hodgkin lymphoma. Libraries were prepared by immunoSEQ multiplex PCR; TCRdb keeps only in-frame clonotypes and omits some of them. The profile shows some 93,000 clones, about three quarters of them singletons. Time point indicated: cycle 4 day 1 (C4D1), after 6 weeks of nivolumab. After autologous stem cell transplantation all patients relapsed, and prior brentuximab vedotin exposure differed between cohorts. The sample here was peripheral blood mononuclear cells (PBMCs), taken before the fourth cycle of nivolumab. The receptors stem from a human donor with classical Hodgkin lymphoma.

This clone was recorded at least ten times. This rearrangement joins TRBV6-4 to TRBJ2-2; TRBD2 might be the D (6 bases). This CDR3 spans 11 amino acids. With 11 bases removed from V and 4 bases from J, the gap between germline ends came to 8 bases. Germline CDR1 reads MRHNA; CDR2 reads SNTAGT. DNA for the CDR3: TGTGCCTCGCGGGGCACCGGGGAGCTGTTTTTT. Translation gives CASRGTGELFF.

This chain joins TRBV9 and TRBJ2-5, with 12 bases that match TRBD2. This CDR3 region has 17 residues. Trimming at V came to 0 bases and at J to 5 bases, leaving 8 bases not matched to a gene. Germline V CDR1 and CDR2: SGDLS, YYNGEE. As DNA, the CDR3 is TGTGCCAGCAGCGTAGGGTCTAGCGGGGGGGCTGGGGAGACCCAGTACTTC. Protein sequence: CASSVGSSGGAGETQYF.

The chain joins TRBV9 to TRBJ2-1, with 10 bases matching TRBD2. The CDR3 sequence is 15 residues long. V lost 2 bases to trimming and J lost 4 bases; unmatched junction nucleotides: 3. Germline CDR1 and CDR2: SGDLS and YYNGEE. The CDR3 loop is CASSVLSGGYNEQFF. The DNA for the CDR3 is TGTGCCAGCAGCGTGCTTAGCGGGGGGTACAATGAGCAGTTCTTC.

This clone was counted once. The DNA for the CDR3 is TGTGCCAGCAGCATGGGACAGGGGGAGATGATAAACTATGGCTACACCTTC. Protein product: CASSMGQGEMINYGYTF. The J gene is TRBJ1-2, the V gene TRBV7-8; 11 nucleotides match TRBD1. The J segment lost 2 bases and the V segment lost 5 bases, leaving 10 bases of the junction unmatched. Germline V gene data show CDR1 as SGHVS and CDR2 as FQNEAQ. The CDR3 extends over 17 amino acids.

The gene calls are TRBV6-5 and TRBJ2-3; 13 bases are shared with TRBD2. Per germline, CDR1 MNHEY and CDR2 SVGAGI. The V and J ends lost 5 bases and 8 bases, in that order; junction bases with no gene match: 7. The CDR3 runs 15 residues. This CDR3 is CASSTLAGGPGTQYF. CDR3 bases: TGTGCCAGCAGTACACTAGCGGGGGGGCCGGGTACGCAGTATTTT.

This clone came up a few times. This chain uses TRBV6-5 with TRBJ2-3, with TRBD2 identical over 10 bases. V was clipped by 9 bases and J by 4 bases; unmatched bases: 7. The CDR3 loop spans 14 amino acids. The germline V gene encodes CDR1 MNHEY and CDR2 SVGAGI. The CDR3 DNA follows: TGTGCCAGTAGGCTAGCGGGGGTTGCAGATACGCAGTATTTT. Translated: CASRLAGVADTQYF.

The chain joins TRBV5-8 to TRBJ2-5; D gene uncertain. The V gene lost 4 bases and the J gene lost 5 bases, with 18 bases spanning the gap. In germline, CDR1 is SGHTS, CDR2 YDEGEE. The CDR3 contains 15 residues. The CDR3 protein is CASSTYPVREETQYF. CDR3 DNA: TGTGCCAGCAGCACGTACCCAGTGAGAGAGGAGACCCAGTACTTC.

This clone was seen once. The chain recombines TRBV5-5 with TRBJ2-5; TRBD1 is a possible D gene (5 bases). In germline, CDR1 is SGHKS, CDR2 YYEKEE (reference sequence). V dropped 1 base and J dropped 1 base, with 11 bases sitting between them. The CDR3 is made up of 15 amino acids. CDR3 nucleotide sequence: TGTGCCAGCAGCTTGAATCAGGGTTCCCAAGAGACCCAGTACTTC. It yields the protein CASSLNQGSQETQYF.

The chain carries TRBV27 and TRBJ2-7; D may be TRBD2 (6 bases). Trimming removed 5 bases at V and 6 bases at J, with 26 bases between. The CDR3 is 17 residues long. CDR1 is MNHEY, CDR2 SMNVEV, per germline (reference sequence). In DNA form, the CDR3 reads TGTGCCAGCAGTCCCCGCCCGTCGGGGGTTCGCTTTGGCGAGCAGTACTTC. This encodes CASSPRPSGVRFGEQYF.

The genes are TRBV6-1 and TRBJ1-2, with TRBD1 identical over 10 bases. Germline lookup yields CDR1 MNHNS and CDR2 SASEGT. This CDR3 contains 14 residues. Germline trimming cut 8 bases from V and 5 bases from J; bases unmatched to any gene: 8. Written as DNA, the CDR3 is TGTGCCAGCCGCGGACAGGGGGTAGGGTATGGCTACACCTTC. Amino acid sequence: CASRGQGVGYGYTF.

The gene calls are TRBV19 and TRBJ1-6, with TRBD1 identical over 8 bases. This CDR3 is 15 amino acids long. V shed 5 bases and J 6 bases; nucleotides not matched to a gene: 6. Looked up from germline, CDR1 is LNHDA and CDR2 is SQIVND (reference sequence). CDR3 amino acids: CASSLTGEGNSPLHF. The CDR3 DNA reads as TGTGCCAGTAGTCTGACAGGGGAGGGTAATTCACCCCTCCACTTT.

The chain has TRBV5-5 and TRBJ2-1, with D unresolved. Between the trimmed V and J ends, which lost 0 bases and 1 base, there was a span of 8 bases. The germline CDR1 and CDR2 sequences are SGHKS and YYEKEE (reference sequence). The CDR3 sequence is 15 residues long. CDR3: CASSLVPESYNEQFF. The CDR3 nucleotides read TGTGCCAGCAGCTTGGTTCCAGAGTCCTACAATGAGCAGTTCTTC.

The chain employs TRBV29-1 and TRBJ1-1; D gene ambiguous. The V and J ends lost 5 bases and 2 bases respectively, with 6 bases between them. The CDR3 is 11 residues long. CDR1 and CDR2 from the germline V gene are SQVTM and ANQGSEA. CDR3 DNA sequence: TGCAGCGTTTACACTAACACTGAAGCTTTCTTT. This encodes CSVYTNTEAFF.

V is TRBV4-2 and J is TRBJ2-3; perhaps TRBD1 as D (5 bases). This CDR3 has 14 amino acids. Germline V gene data show CDR1 as LGHNA and CDR2 as YNFKEQ. V was pared by 0 bases and J by 5 bases, with 9 bases between. The CDR3 is CASSQEGPQDTQYF. CDR3 nucleotides: TGTGCCAGCAGCCAAGAGGGGCCCCAAGATACGCAGTATTTT.

The chain employs TRBV5-5 and TRBJ2-7, with D possibly matching TRBD2 (5 bases). The CDR3 length is 16 residues. Trimming stripped 1 base from V and 2 bases from J, with 16 bases between. CDR1 is SGHKS and CDR2 is YYEKEE in the germline V gene (reference sequence). The CDR3 DNA reads as TGTGCCAGCAGCTTGTCGGGTTCGGGGAACCCCTACGAGCAGTACTTC. Amino acid sequence: CASSLSGSGNPYEQYF.

CDR3 protein: CAISEQATNEKLFF. The CDR3 DNA follows: TGTGCCATCAGTGAACAGGCAACTAATGAAAAACTGTTTTTT. The gene calls are TRBV10-3 and TRBJ1-4; maybe TRBD1 (5 bases). Trimming left V 3 bases short and J 0 bases short, with 5 bases between. The germline V gene has CDR1 ENHRY and CDR2 SYGVKD. CDR3 length: 14 amino acids.

The chain couples TRBV5-6 to TRBJ2-7; D is uncertain. Germline CDR1 is SGHDT and CDR2 is YYEEEE. V was cut by 3 bases and J by 4 bases, with 8 bases left in between. The CDR3 is 12 residues long. The CDR3 sequence: CASSSQKYEQYF. The DNA of the CDR3 is TGTGCCAGCAGCTCTCAGAAATACGAGCAGTACTTC.

The chain recombines TRBV7-8 with TRBJ1-3; D is perhaps TRBD1 (6 bases). Trimming pared 5 bases from V and 3 bases from J, leaving 17 bases between. The germline V gene encodes CDR1 SGHVS and CDR2 FQNEAQ. The CDR3 is 16 amino acids. The CDR3 region is CASSPTLQGNGNTIYF. CDR3 in DNA: TGTGCCAGCAGCCCAACATTACAGGGAAATGGAAACACCATATATTTT.

This clone showed up just a few times. This sequence joins TRBV11-1 and TRBJ1-5; D is uncertain. This CDR3 is built from 13 residues. Trimming stripped 3 bases from V and 4 bases from J, with 7 bases between. From germline, CDR1 is SGHAT and CDR2 FQDESV (reference sequence). The CDR3 coding sequence is TGTGCCAGCAGCTTGGGCAGAAATCAGCCCCAGCATTTT. As protein: CASSLGRNQPQHF. Full variable domain (rest looked up from reference TRBV11-1 and TRBJ1-5): EAEVAQSPRYKITEKSQAVAFWCDPISGHATLYWYRQILGQGPELLVQFQDESVVDDSQLPKDRFSAERLKGVDSTLKIQPAELGDSAMYLCASSLGRNQPQHFGDGTRLSIL.

This clone appeared a single time. Other DNA variants within this sample encode the same CDR3. The chain recombines TRBV9 with TRBJ2-2; D call uncertain. V lost 0 bases, J lost 5 bases, and 8 bases lay in between. Germline V gives CDR1 SGDLS, CDR2 YYNGEE. CDR3 length: 14 amino acids. In DNA form, the CDR3 reads TGTGCCAGCAGCGTAGAAGGTGATACCGGGGAGCTGTTTTTT. Translated: CASSVEGDTGELFF.

A single count supports this clone. The V gene is TRBV6-1, the J gene TRBJ2-7, with D perhaps matching TRBD1 or TRBD2 (5 bases each). There are 14 residues in the CDR3. Germline assignment: CDR1 MNHNS and CDR2 SASEGT. With 7 bases removed from V and 6 bases from J, the gap between germline ends came to 19 bases. The CDR3 is CASKAPGWGREQYF. The CDR3 bases are TGTGCCAGCAAGGCCCCGGGATGGGGACGCGAGCAGTACTTC.